This T cell receptor beta chain stems from a study of OX40 agonist ivuxolimab in advanced cancers. Study details: Ivuxolimab, an antibody acting as an agonist of OX40 (CD134), was used to treat patients. Three individuals attained partial responses, comprising one hepatocellular carcinoma case and two cutaneous melanoma cases. General study results and limits: Expanded clones tended on average to be more numerous among CD8+ T cells than CD4+.

The CDR3 runs 14 residues. Only a few counts were recorded for this clone. The antigen is unknown. Data came from immunoSEQ multiplex PCR; TCRdb stores just in-frame clones and leaves some out. The table includes tens of thousands of clones, about 83% detected once. The gene calls are TRBV21-1 and TRBJ2-1; the tabulated D call, TRBD1, remains unverified against the DNA. TRBV21-1 is designated a pseudogene. The clonotype was recovered from an adult with an advanced solid tumor such as melanoma, head and neck, liver or kidney cancer. The specimen comprised CD4+ or CD8+ T cells sorted from blood, sampled in a trial of the OX40 agonist ivuxolimab. The CDR3 nucleotides read TGTGCCAGCAGCAGTTTCAACTCCTACAATGAGCAGTTCTTC. Translation: CASSSFNSYNEQFF.